These T cell receptor beta chains were read from a single sample in a study of Ad26.COV2.S vaccination and SARS-CoV-2 variants. Sequencing was performed with immunoSEQ multiplex PCR; in TCRdb, only in-frame clones are kept and a portion is missing. There are more than 400,000 clones in the sample; about 92% occur only once, and around 4.2% lies in the top ten. The source material was peripheral blood, sampled in a trial of Ad26.COV2.S vaccine versus placebo. These receptors were collected from a person aged 18-60 years who received the Ad26.COV2.S COVID-19 vaccine or a placebo. The CDR3 runs from the conserved cysteine through the conserved F or W. A D gene is named only where the DNA matches it firmly. Expanded clones get a size class; other rows say once, few or many, or leave the size out.

TRBJ2-3 | TRBV5-1 | . | TRBD2 | CASSSTTSGRTDTQYF | TGCGCCAGCAGCTCTACCACTAGCGGGAGGACAGATACGCAGTATTTT
TRBJ2-1 | TRBV11-2 | . | . | CASSLDPVQSYNEQFF | TGTGCCAGCAGCTTAGATCCGGTACAGTCATACAATGAGCAGTTCTTC
TRBJ2-5 | TRBV6-4 | . | . | CASSVQGGETQYF | TGTGCCAGCAGTGTCCAGGGGGGAGAGACCCAGTACTTC
TRBJ1-6 | TRBV4-2 | . | . | CASSQEERGVGSPLHF | TGTGCCAGCAGCCAAGAGGAGCGGGGGGTGGGTTCACCCCTCCACTTT
TRBJ2-7 | TRBV7-6 | . | . | CASSLEGPYEQYF | TGTGCCAGCAGCTTAGAGGGTCCTTACGAGCAGTACTTC
TRBJ2-2 | TRBV5-5 | few | TRBD1 | CASSVPTGRANTGELFF | TGTGCCAGCAGCGTACCGACAGGGCGTGCGAACACCGGGGAGCTGTTTTTT
TRBJ2-7 | TRBV4-2 | . | TRBD2 | CASSQVMTHGLASSYEQYF | TGTGCCAGCAGCCAAGTGATGACCCATGGACTAGCGAGTTCCTACGAGCAGTACTTC
TRBJ2-7 | TRBV28 | few | . | CANRDIFYEQYF | TGTGCGAACAGGGACATCTTCTACGAGCAGTACTTC
TRBJ2-1 | TRBV6-6 | . | . | CASSLIGGLNSWLTYNEQFF | TGTGCCAGCAGCCTTATCGGCGGACTCAATTCCTGGTTAACCTACAATGAGCAGTTCTTC
TRBJ2-5 | TRBV6-2/TRBV6-3 | . | . | CASSYGWGVGETQYF | TGTGCCAGCAGTTACGGGTGGGGTGTTGGGGAGACCCAGTACTTC
TRBJ2-5 | TRBV28 | . | . | CATLPPRRTSYGRTQYF | TGTGCCACGCTACCGCCTCGCCGGACCTCTTATGGGAGGACCCAGTACTTC
TRBJ2-7 | TRBV25-1 | . | . | CASSEYGIGGAYEQYF | TGTGCCAGCAGTGAATATGGGATCGGGGGCGCCTACGAGCAGTACTTC
TRBJ1-2 | TRBV27 | . | . | CASSFSRGSDGYTF | TGTGCCAGCAGTTTTTCCCGGGGTTCGGACGGCTACACCTTC
TRBJ2-2 | TRBV11-3 | once | . | CASSIGVTGELFF | TGTGCCAGCAGCATAGGGGTCACCGGGGAGCTGTTTTTT
TRBJ2-1 | TRBV18 | . | . | CASSPLGTGRSYNEQFF | TGTGCCAGCTCACCACTAGGAACAGGGCGCTCCTACAATGAGCAGTTCTTC
TRBJ1-1 | TRBV7-9 | . | . | CASSNPRDAGVGFF | TGTGCCAGCAGCAACCCCCGGGATGCGGGGGTTGGCTTCTTT
TRBJ2-7 | TRBV27 | . | TRBD1 | CASRRDSKYEQYF | TGTGCCAGCAGAAGGGACAGCAAATACGAGCAGTACTTC
TRBJ1-4 | TRBV25-1 | . | . | CASSELGGPNEKLFF | TGTGCCAGCAGTGAATTGGGGGGCCCTAATGAAAAACTGTTTTTT
TRBJ2-3 | TRBV5-6 | . | . | CASRSQKDNTDTQYF | TGTGCCAGCAGGTCTCAGAAAGATAACACAGATACGCAGTATTTT
TRBJ2-2 | TRBV5-6 | . | . | CASSFYRDTGELFF | TGTGCCAGCAGCTTTTACAGAGACACCGGGGAGCTGTTTTTT
TRBJ2-3 | TRBV27 | . | TRBD2 | CATKTSGSKGTDTQYF | TGTGCCACCAAGACTAGCGGGAGTAAGGGCACAGATACGCAGTATTTT
TRBJ1-1 | TRBV9 | . | . | CASSVELNTEAFF | TGTGCCAGCAGCGTAGAATTGAACACTGAAGCTTTCTTT
TRBJ2-3 | TRBV13 | . | . | CASSLEGGGSGGPTDTQYF | TGTGCCAGCAGCTTAGAAGGCGGCGGAAGCGGAGGGCCCACAGATACGCAGTATTTT